A single sample gave rise to the 16 T cell receptor beta chains below, sequenced in a study of molecular identifiers for immune sequencing clone quantification. TCRdb redid the calling of the PCR reads with MiXCR, one entry per CDR3 protein. The profile shows some 59,000 distinct CDR3 sequences, approximately 25% of them singletons. Specimen: naive CD8+ T cells from blood, with Jurkat cell RNA spiked in. Subset indicated: FACS-sorted CD8+CD4-CCR7+CD45RA+ naive T cells. These receptors were taken from a human donor in good health. Some libraries in this study had Jurkat cell RNA spiked in.

This clonotype was recorded once. Since no conserved phenylalanine or tryptophan closes the CDR3, a read error is the likely cause. V gene TRBV4-1 combines with J gene TRBJ1-6, with 9 bases that match TRBD1. The CDR3 consists of 16 residues. Per the germline V gene, CDR1 is MGHRA and CDR2 is YSYEKL. V was pared by 3 bases and J by 8 bases, with 8 bases of the junction left unmatched. The DNA for the CDR3 is TGCGCCAGCAGCCAGTTACAGGGGGCGGATTATTCACCCCTCCACTTG. This codes for CASSQLQGADYSPLHL.

This clonotype was seen a few times. The V and J genes are TRBV2 and TRBJ2-7; either TRBD1 or TRBD2 may supply D (7 bases each). V lost 3 bases, J lost 6 bases, and 15 bases lay in between. The CDR3 spans 14 residues. Germline-derived CDR1 and CDR2 are SNHLY and FYNNEI. The CDR3 sequence is CASSEQGGASEQYF. The CDR3, as DNA: TGTGCCAGCAGTGAGCAGGGGGGGGCCTCCGAGCAGTACTTC.

In its sample, this clonotype was seen many times. The CDR3 DNA follows: TGTGCCAGCGGTCGACAGGGCTCCTACGAGCAGTACTTC. Its protein product is CASGRQGSYEQYF. V usage is TRBV25-1 and J usage is TRBJ2-7, with 7 bases lining up with TRBD1. The CDR3 consists of 13 residues. Germline values: CDR1 MGHDK, CDR2 SYGVNS. V shed 8 bases, J shed 0 bases, and the junction held 4 bases outside the gene matches.

Points on this clonotype: A much larger clone is a single base away; this may be a read error. CDR3 region: CASTSPLNTEAFF. DNA for the CDR3: TGTGCCAGCACCTCGCCACTGAACACTGAAGCTTTCTTT. The chain uses TRBV13 and TRBJ1-1; no firm D call. The germline V gene encodes CDR1 PRHDT and CDR2 FYEKMQ (reference sequence). The V gene lost 7 bases and the J gene lost 0 bases, with 9 bases spanning the gap. This CDR3 has 13 residues.

This clonotype was counted between two and nine times. The V call is TRBV7-6, the J call TRBJ2-7; 7 bases agree with TRBD1. Germline lookup yields CDR1 SGHVS and CDR2 FNYEAQ. The CDR3 sequence is 17 residues long. The junction had 17 bases not matched to a gene; V was cut back by 4 bases and J by 5 bases. CDR3 in DNA: TGTGCCAGCAGCTCCTACACCGACAGGGTAGATGGTAACGAGCAGTACTTC. It yields the protein CASSSYTDRVDGNEQYF.

This clonotype was counted once. A much larger clone is a single base away; this may be a read error. The V and J genes are TRBV4-3 and TRBJ2-7; no clear D. Germline CDR1 LGHNA, CDR2 YSLEER. The CDR3 totals 15 residues. CDR3 protein: CASSQGTGARYEQCF. CDR3 nucleotide sequence: TGCGCCAGCAGCCAAGGGACCGGAGCACGCTACGAGCAGTGCTTC.

With respect to this clonotype: This may be a read error, as it is one base from a much larger clone. The chain carries TRBV4-2 and TRBJ1-2; 8 positions match TRBD1. CDR3 length: 17 residues. Germline trimming cut 0 bases from V and 5 bases from J; bases unmatched to any gene: 11. From germline, CDR1 is LGHNA and CDR2 YNFKEQ. The CDR3 protein is CASSQDEGQGVAYGYTF. CDR3 bases: TGTGCCAGCAGCCAAGACGAAGGACAGGGAGTGGCGTATGGCTACACCTTC.

This clonotype has more than one count but fewer than ten. A much larger clone lies one base from this, so it may be a read error. This sequence joins TRBV5-4 and TRBJ1-1; D is perhaps TRBD1 (5 bases). There are 15 residues in the CDR3. Trimming took off 2 bases at V and 0 bases at J, with 11 bases between the two ends. From germline, CDR1 is SGHNT and CDR2 YYREEE (reference sequence). The CDR3 bases are TGTGCCAGCAGCTTCACAGGCGCACTGAACACTGAAGCTTTCTTT. Encoded protein: CASSFTGALNTEAFF.

There are many counts of this clonotype. The V call is TRBV27, the J call TRBJ1-1; D uncertain. Germline CDR1 reads MNHEY; CDR2 reads SMNVEV (reference sequence). V shed 6 bases and J shed 2 bases, with 10 bases lying between them. CDR3 length equals 13 residues. The CDR3: CASRTAGNTEAFF. CDR3 DNA sequence: TGTGCCAGCAGAACCGCTGGAAACACTGAAGCTTTCTTT.

The chain has TRBV7-2 and TRBJ2-1; D remains unclear. V was clipped by 1 base and J by 0 bases, with 7 bases between them. Germline CDR1 and CDR2: SGHTA and FQGNSA. CDR3 length equals 15 residues. This chain's CDR3 is CASSLGLLSYNEQFF. In DNA form, the CDR3 reads TGTGCCAGCAGCTTAGGACTTCTCTCCTACAATGAGCAGTTCTTC. Full variable domain (remainder filled in from reference TRBV7-2 and TRBJ2-1): GAGVSQSPSNKVTEKGKDVELRCDPISGHTALYWYRQSLGQGLEFLIYFQGNSAPDKSGLPSDRFSAERTGGSVSTLTIQRTQQEDSAVYLCASSLGLLSYNEQFFGPGTRLTVL.

This rearrangement joins TRBV27 to TRBJ1-2; D possibly corresponds to TRBD1 (6 bases). Germline V gene data show CDR1 as MNHEY and CDR2 as SMNVEV (reference sequence). This CDR3 has 16 amino acids. The V and J ends lost 2 bases and 2 bases respectively, with 15 bases between them. The CDR3 nucleotides read TGTGCCAGCAGTTTACACCGGGACATTGCGAACTATGGCTACACCTTC. Its translation is CASSLHRDIANYGYTF.

This clonotype was recorded at least ten times. The chain joins TRBV30 to TRBJ2-1, with D perhaps TRBD1 (5 bases). The V end lost 1 base, the J end lost 4 bases, and 5 bases lay between the germline ends. Germline-derived CDR1 and CDR2 are GTSNPN and SVGIG (reference sequence). The CDR3 has 12 amino acids. CDR3: CAWSEGYNEQFF. The CDR3 coding sequence is TGTGCCTGGAGTGAGGGGTACAATGAGCAGTTCTTC.

As for this clonotype: This may stem from a read error, because a much larger clone lies one nucleotide away. The chain joins TRBV4-2 to TRBJ2-5; no clear D. The CDR3 extends over 15 amino acids. Germline loops: CDR1 LGHNA, CDR2 YNFKEQ. The CDR3 region has the DNA TGTGCCTGCAGCCAAGATGAGTCGGCGTGGGAGACCCAGTACTTC. Residues: CACSQDESAWETQYF.

A few counts support this clonotype. The chain links TRBV7-2 to TRBJ1-6, with a weak D call TRBD1 (5 bases). This CDR3 contains 14 residues. Trimming took 0 bases from V and 7 from J, leaving 7 bases between them. Looked up from germline, CDR1 is SGHTA and CDR2 is FQGNSA. As DNA, the CDR3 is TGTGCCAGCAGCTTAGCGGGGCCCAATTCACCCCTCCACTTT. This translates into CASSLAGPNSPLHF.

This clonotype has a count of ten or more. CDR3 sequence reads: CASSKALTGRVPEQYF. CDR3 bases: TGTGCCAGCAGCAAAGCGCTTACAGGGAGGGTACCCGAGCAGTACTTC. The rearrangement uses TRBV21-1 and TRBJ2-7; the D call TRBD2 from the table was never checked on the DNA. TRBV21-1 is assigned pseudogene status. CDR3 length: 16 residues.

This clonotype was observed a few times. V and J are TRBV4-1 and TRBJ2-7; 13 bases fit TRBD2. Germline CDR1 MGHRA, CDR2 YSYEKL. The ends lost 6 bases at V and 5 bases at J; junction bases unmatched: 16. CDR3 length: 18 residues. The CDR3 region has the DNA TGCGCCAGCAGTAACAGCGGACTAGCGGGGGCCGGAGGTGACGAGCAGTACTTC. Translated: CASSNSGLAGAGGDEQYF.